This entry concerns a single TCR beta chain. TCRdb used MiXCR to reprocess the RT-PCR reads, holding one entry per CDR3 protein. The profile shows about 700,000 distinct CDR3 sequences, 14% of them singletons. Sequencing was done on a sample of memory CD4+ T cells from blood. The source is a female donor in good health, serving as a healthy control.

The CDR3 here is CASTRGGSGGEYNEQFF. Written as DNA, the CDR3 is TGTGCCAGCACCCGAGGGGGTAGCGGGGGGGAATACAATGAGCAGTTCTTC. The chain recombines TRBV27 with TRBJ2-1; TRBD2 agrees at 11 bases. The germline V gene has CDR1 MNHEY and CDR2 SMNVEV (reference sequence). This CDR3 has 17 residues. V was clipped by 7 bases and J by 4 bases; unmatched bases: 12.